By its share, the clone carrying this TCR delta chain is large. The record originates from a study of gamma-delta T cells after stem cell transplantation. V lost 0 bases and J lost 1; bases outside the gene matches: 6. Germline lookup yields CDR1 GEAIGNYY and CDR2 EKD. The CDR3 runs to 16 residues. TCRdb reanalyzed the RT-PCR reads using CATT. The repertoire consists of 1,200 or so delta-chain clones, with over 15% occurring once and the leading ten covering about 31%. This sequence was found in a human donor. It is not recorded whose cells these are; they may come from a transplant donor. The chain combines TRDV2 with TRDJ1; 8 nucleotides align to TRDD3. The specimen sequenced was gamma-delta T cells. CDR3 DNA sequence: TGTGCCTGTGACACCTTGGGGGATTCCCCCACCGATAAACTCATCTTT. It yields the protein CACDTLGDSPTDKLIF.